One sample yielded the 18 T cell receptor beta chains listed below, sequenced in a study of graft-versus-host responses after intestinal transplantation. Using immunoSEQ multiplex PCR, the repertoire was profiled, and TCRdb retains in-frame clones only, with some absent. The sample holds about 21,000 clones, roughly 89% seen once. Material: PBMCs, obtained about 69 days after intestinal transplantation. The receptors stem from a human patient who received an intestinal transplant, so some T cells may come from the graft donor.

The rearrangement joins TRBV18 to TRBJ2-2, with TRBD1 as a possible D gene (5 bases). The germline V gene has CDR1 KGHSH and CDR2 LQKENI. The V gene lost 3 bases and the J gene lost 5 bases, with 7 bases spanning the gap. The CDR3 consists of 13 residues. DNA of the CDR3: TGTGCCAGCTCACCCGACAGAACCGGGGAGCTGTTTTTT. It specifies CASSPDRTGELFF.

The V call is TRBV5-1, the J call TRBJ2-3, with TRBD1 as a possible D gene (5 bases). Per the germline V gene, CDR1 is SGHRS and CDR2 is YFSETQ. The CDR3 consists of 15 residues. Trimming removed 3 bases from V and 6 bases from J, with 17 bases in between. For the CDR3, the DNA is TGCGCCAGCAGCTCTGGCGAAGGGGCGCAGGATACGCAGTATTTT. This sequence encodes CASSSGEGAQDTQYF.

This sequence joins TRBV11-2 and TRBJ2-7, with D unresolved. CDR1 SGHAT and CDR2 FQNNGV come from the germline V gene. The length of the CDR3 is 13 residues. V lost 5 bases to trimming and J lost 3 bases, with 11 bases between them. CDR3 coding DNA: TGTGCCAGCAGCCTGTCGCAATACTACGAGCAGTACTTC. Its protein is CASSLSQYYEQYF.

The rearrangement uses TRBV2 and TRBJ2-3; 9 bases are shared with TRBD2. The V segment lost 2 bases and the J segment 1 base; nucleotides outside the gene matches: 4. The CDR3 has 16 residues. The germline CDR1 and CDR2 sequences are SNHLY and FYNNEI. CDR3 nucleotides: TGTGCCAGCAGTGAAAGGGCTAGCGGGGGCACAGATACGCAGTATTTT. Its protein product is CASSERASGGTDTQYF.

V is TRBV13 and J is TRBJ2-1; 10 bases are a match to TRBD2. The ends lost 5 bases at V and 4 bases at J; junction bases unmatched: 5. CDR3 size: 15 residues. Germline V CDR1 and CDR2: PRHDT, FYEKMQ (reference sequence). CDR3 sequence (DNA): TGTGCCAGCAGCATGAGCGGGGGGGAGTACAATGAGCAGTTCTTC. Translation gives CASSMSGGEYNEQFF.

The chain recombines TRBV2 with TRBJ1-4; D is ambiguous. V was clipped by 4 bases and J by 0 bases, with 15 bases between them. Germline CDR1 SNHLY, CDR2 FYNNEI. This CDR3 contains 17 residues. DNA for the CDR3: TGTGCCAGCAGTGTTTCGCGGGGAAACCCAACTAATGAAAAACTGTTTTTT. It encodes CASSVSRGNPTNEKLFF.

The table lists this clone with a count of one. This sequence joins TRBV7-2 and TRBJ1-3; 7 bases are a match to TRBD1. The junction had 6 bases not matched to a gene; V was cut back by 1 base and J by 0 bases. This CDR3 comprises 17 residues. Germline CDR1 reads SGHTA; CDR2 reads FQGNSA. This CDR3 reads CASSLGSDRASGNTIYF. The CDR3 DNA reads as TGTGCCAGCAGCTTAGGAAGTGACAGGGCCTCTGGAAACACCATATATTTT.

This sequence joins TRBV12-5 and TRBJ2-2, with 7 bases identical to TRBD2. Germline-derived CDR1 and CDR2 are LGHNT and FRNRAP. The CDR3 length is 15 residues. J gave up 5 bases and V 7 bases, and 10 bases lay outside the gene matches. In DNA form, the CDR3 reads TGTGCTAGTGCCCAAGACCAGGGAGGGACCGGGGAGCTGTTTTTT. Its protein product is CASAQDQGGTGELFF.

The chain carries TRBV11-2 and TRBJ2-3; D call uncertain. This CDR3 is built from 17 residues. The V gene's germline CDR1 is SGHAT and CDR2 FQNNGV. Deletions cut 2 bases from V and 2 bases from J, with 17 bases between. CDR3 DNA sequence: TGTGCCAGCAGCTTAATGGGTTTCTTTTGGATCACAGATACGCAGTATTTT. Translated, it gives CASSLMGFFWITDTQYF.

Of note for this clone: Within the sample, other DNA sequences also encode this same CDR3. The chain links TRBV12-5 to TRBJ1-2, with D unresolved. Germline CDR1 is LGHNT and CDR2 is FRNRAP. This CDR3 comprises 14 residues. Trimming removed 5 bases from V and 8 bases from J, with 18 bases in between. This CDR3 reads CASGPPAGFGGYTF. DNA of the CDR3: TGTGCTAGTGGTCCCCCGGCCGGCTTCGGAGGCTACACCTTC.

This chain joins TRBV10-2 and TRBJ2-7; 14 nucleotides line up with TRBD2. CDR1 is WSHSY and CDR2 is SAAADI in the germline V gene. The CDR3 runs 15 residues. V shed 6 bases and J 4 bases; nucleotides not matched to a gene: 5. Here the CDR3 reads CASSRTSGGSYEQYF. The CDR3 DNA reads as TGCGCCAGCAGCCGGACTAGCGGGGGGTCTTACGAGCAGTACTTC.

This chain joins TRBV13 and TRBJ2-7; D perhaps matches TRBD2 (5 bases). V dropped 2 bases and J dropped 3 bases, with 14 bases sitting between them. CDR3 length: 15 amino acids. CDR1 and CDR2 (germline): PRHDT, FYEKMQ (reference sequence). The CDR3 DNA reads TGTGCCAGCAGCTTACGGACGGGGAGTTTCTACGAGCAGTACTTC. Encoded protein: CASSLRTGSFYEQYF.

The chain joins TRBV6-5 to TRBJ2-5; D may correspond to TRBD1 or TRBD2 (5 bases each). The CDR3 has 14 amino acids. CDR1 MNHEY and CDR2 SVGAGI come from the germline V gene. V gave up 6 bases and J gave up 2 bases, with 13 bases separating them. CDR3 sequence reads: CASSQGTHQETQYF. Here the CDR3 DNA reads TGTGCCAGCAGCCAAGGGACGCATCAAGAGACCCAGTACTTC.

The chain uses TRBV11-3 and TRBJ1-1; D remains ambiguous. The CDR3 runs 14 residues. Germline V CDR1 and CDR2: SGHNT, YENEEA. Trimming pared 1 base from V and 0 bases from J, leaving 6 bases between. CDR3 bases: TGTGCCAGCAGCTTAGTGGCAGTGAACACTGAAGCTTTCTTT. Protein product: CASSLVAVNTEAFF.

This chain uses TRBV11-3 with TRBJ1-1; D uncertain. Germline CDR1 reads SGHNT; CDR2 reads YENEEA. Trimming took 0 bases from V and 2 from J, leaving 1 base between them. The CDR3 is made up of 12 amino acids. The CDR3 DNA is TGTGCCAGCAGCTTAGACAACACTGAAGCTTTCTTT. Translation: CASSLDNTEAFF.

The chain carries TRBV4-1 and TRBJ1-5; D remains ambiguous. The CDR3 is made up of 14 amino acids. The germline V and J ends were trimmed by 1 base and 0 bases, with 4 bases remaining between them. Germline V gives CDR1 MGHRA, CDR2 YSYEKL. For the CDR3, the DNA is TGCGCCAGCAGCCAAGTCGGTAGCAATCAGCCCCAGCATTTT. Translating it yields CASSQVGSNQPQHF.

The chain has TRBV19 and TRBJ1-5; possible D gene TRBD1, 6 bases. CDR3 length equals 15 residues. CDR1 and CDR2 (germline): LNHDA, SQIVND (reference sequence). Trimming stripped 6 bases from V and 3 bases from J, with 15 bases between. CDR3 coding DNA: TGTGCCAGTAGCAAAACGAGACAGGTCAATCAGCCCCAGCATTTT. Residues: CASSKTRQVNQPQHF.

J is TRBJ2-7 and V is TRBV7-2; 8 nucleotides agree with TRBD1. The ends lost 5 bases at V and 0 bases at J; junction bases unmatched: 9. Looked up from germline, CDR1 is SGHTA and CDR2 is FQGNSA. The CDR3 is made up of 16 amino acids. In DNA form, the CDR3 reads TGTGCCAGCAGCACAGACAGGGGCCTTAGCTCCTACGAGCAGTACTTC. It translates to CASSTDRGLSSYEQYF.